This paragraph covers one TCR beta chain sequence. Its antigen is as yet unknown. The entry originates in a study of cytomegalovirus exposure and HLA in healthy donors. Study-wide results and caveats: Presence/absence analyses treated sequencing depth as roughly uniform across donors.

With 60 Vbeta and 13 Jbeta primers, the PCR was carried out. Measured with immunoSEQ multiplex PCR; TCRdb has only the in-frame clones, and not every one. Among about 100,000 clones, more than 65% were seen once, and the ten largest hold 1.2%. V was shortened by 5 bases and J by 4 bases, with 8 bases between the two germline ends. Germline lookup yields CDR1 LNHDA and CDR2 SQIVND (reference sequence). The CDR3 consists of 12 residues. Healthy bone marrow donors formed the donor group. The chain couples TRBV19 to TRBJ1-2; D uncertain. Sequencing used PBMCs. This clonotype originated in a woman aged 18 to 35 in good health and CMV-seronegative. The CDR3, as DNA: TGTGCCAGTAGTCCCGGGGTCTATGGCTACACCTTC. Protein sequence: CASSPGVYGYTF.